This TCR beta chain was sequenced in a study of graft-versus-host responses after intestinal transplantation. Study details: Recipients underwent multivisceral, liver-intestinal, or isolated intestinal transplants. Anti-thymocyte globulin induction preceded approximately three years of tacrolimus and steroid maintenance in all recipients. Broader study findings: GvH clones appeared in recipient marrow, some first in ileum or blood. High graft-versus-host to host-versus-graft clonal ratios were found in allografts of patients who had graft-donor T cell macrochimerism.

This CDR3 comprises 14 residues. Germline-derived CDR1 and CDR2 are SGHDT and YYEEEE. V gave up 0 bases and J gave up 4 bases; unmatched junction bases: 1. This clone was seen a handful of times. The protocol was immunoSEQ multiplex PCR, while the TCRdb copy is restricted to in-frame clones and leaves out a portion. The sample shows 5,500 to 6,500 clones, about 33% of them seen only once. Stimulators, around 200,000 irradiated and violet-dye-labeled cells, were plated with around 200,000 CFSE-labeled responder cells. The TCR was taken from a human patient who received an intestinal transplant. The sample was alloreactive CD8+ T cells from a mixed lymphocyte reaction culture, taken before intestinal transplant. Subset: CFSE-low proliferating T cells sorted from approximately 6-day pre-transplant mixed lymphocyte reaction (GvH or HvG direction). The V gene is TRBV5-6, the J gene TRBJ2-7; 10 bases map to TRBD2. The CDR3, as DNA: TGTGCCAGCAGCTTGGCACTAGCGGGATACGAGCAGTACTTC. Its protein is CASSLALAGYEQYF.